This record looks at one T cell receptor (beta chain) sequence and its context. Its antigen is as yet unknown. Pooling covered second doses at about 4 or about 12 weeks. The CDR3 contains 13 residues. V gave up 5 bases and J gave up 1 base; unmatched junction bases: 0. This sample stems from a study of T cell responses to AZD1222 COVID-19 vaccine. Study observations and caveats: Clonal diversity was possibly underestimated; the donors were predominantly white British and more often female. Spike-specific TCR breadth and depth went up after people got two AZD1222 doses. Targets within unmutated variant regions were reportedly found for nearly half of spike-specific TCRs.

TCRdb keeps only in-frame clones here, not all; method: immunoSEQ multiplex PCR. The table includes over 150,000 clones, around 94% detected once. Here the sequenced sample was peripheral blood, taken 28 days after the second AZD1222 dose. The sequence derives from an adult who received the AZD1222 COVID-19 vaccine. The genes are TRBV12-3 or TRBV12-4 and TRBJ1-2; 8 nucleotides agree with TRBD1. The CDR3 sequence is CASSTGGNYGYTF. The CDR3 nucleotides are TGTGCCAGCAGTACAGGGGGTAACTATGGCTACACCTTC.